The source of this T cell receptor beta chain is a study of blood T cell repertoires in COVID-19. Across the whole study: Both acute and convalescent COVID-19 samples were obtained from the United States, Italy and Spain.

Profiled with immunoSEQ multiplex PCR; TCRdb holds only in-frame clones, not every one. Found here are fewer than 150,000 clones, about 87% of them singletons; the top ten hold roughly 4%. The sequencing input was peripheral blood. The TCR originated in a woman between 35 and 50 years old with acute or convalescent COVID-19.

CDR3 in amino acids: CASSPDGTGELFF. In nucleotides, the CDR3 is TGTGCCAGCAGCCCCGACGGGACCGGGGAGCTGTTTTTT. V usage is TRBV11-3 and J usage is TRBJ2-2; the D is unclear. The V end was cut by 5 bases, the J end by 5 bases, with 9 bases between. Germline assignment: CDR1 SGHNT and CDR2 YENEEA. This CDR3 spans 13 amino acids.